This entry concerns a single T cell receptor (beta chain). The identical CDR3 is also encoded by other nucleotide sequences in the sample. Measured with immunoSEQ multiplex PCR; TCRdb has only the in-frame clones, and not every one. Here the sample spans over 2 million clones, less than 95% being singletons. The source of the sample is a study of shared clonotypes between healthy human individuals. V lost 3 bases to trimming and J lost 0 bases, with 9 bases between them. CDR1 is SGHTS, CDR2 YDEGEE, per germline. This CDR3 region has 15 residues. The V call is TRBV5-8, the J call TRBJ2-2, with D possibly being TRBD1 (6 bases). The sequencing sample was made of naive CD4+ T cells from PBMCs. Subset specified: CD45RA+ positively selected. The source of this sequence is a young man in good health. Some clones in this sample may be carry-over from other donors' samples. CDR3 residues: CASSSGQPNTGELFF. The CDR3 region has the DNA TGTGCCAGCAGCTCAGGACAGCCGAACACCGGGGAGCTGTTTTTT.